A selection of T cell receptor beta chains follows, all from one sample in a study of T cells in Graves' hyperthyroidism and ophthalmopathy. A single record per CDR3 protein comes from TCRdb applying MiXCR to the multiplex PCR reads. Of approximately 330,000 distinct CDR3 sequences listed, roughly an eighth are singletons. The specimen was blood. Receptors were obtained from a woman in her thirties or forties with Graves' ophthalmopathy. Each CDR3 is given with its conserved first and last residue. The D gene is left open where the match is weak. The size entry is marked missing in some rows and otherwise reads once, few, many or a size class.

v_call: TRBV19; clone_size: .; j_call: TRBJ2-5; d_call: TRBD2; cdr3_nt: TGTGCCAGTAGCCATCGGGCGGGGGGGATGGAGACCCAGTACTTC; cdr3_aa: CASSHRAGGMETQYF
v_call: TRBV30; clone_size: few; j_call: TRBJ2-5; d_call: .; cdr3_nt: TGTGCCTGGAGTGTAAGGCAGACCCAGTACTTC; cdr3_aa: CAWSVRQTQYF
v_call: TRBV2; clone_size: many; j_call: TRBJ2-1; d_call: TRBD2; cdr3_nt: TGTGCCAGCAGTGAAGCGCCGGGAGGGCCTTACAATGAGCAGTTCTTC; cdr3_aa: CASSEAPGGPYNEQFF
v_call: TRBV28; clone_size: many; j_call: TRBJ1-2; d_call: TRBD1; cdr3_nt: TGTGCCAGCAATCCCTCCGGACAGGGCAACTATGGCTACACCTTC; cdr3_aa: CASNPSGQGNYGYTF
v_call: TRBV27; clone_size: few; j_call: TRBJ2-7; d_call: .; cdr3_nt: TGTGCCAGCAGTTTTTCGATAGGGAGTACCTACGAGCAGTACTTC; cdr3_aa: CASSFSIGSTYEQYF
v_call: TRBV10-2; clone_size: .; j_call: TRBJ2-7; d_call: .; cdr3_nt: TGCGCCAGCAGTGAGTCGATTCTCCGTACCGACGGCGAGCAGTACTTC; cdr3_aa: CASSESILRTDGEQYF
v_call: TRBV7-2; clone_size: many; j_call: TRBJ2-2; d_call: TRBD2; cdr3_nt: TGTGCCAGCAGCACCAGGGCGGGGGGCGGTTGGCTGTTTTTT; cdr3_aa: CASSTRAGGGWLFF
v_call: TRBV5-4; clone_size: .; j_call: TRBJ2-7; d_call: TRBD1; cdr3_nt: TGTGCCAGCAGTATCCCGGGACAGAGGATTTACGAGCAGTACTTC; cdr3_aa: CASSIPGQRIYEQYF
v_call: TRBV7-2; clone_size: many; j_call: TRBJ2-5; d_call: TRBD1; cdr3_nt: TGTGCCAGCAGCTACCGGACAGGACGGCAAGAGACCCAGTACTTC; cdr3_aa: CASSYRTGRQETQYF
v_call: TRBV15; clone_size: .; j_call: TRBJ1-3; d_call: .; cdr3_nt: TGTGCCACCAGCAGAGATGGACGGGCGAAGGGAAACACCATATATTTT; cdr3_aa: CATSRDGRAKGNTIYF
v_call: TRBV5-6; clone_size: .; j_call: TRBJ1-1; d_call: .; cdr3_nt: TGTGCCAGCAGCTGGGAGAGGGGCACTGAAGCTTTCTTT; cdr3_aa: CASSWERGTEAFF
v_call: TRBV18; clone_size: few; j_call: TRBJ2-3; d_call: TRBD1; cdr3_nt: TGTGCCAGCTGCAGACTGACAGGGGGCGGCACAGATACGCAGTATTTT; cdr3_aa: CASCRLTGGGTDTQYF
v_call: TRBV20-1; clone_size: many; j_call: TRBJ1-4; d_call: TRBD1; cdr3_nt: TGCAGTGCTACTCACCCCGGACAGGGTAATGAAAAACTGTTTTTT; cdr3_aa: CSATHPGQGNEKLFF
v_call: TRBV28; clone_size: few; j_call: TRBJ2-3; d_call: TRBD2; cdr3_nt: TGTGCCAGCAGGGGGGGTAGCGGGACGCTAGTAAAAGATACGCAGTATTTT; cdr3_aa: CASRGGSGTLVKDTQYF
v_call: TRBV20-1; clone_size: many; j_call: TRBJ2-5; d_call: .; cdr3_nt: TGCAGTGCAGAGAGACCCGTCCAAGAGACCCAGTACTTC; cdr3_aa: CSAERPVQETQYF
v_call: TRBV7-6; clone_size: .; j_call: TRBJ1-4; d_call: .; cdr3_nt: TGTGCCAGCAGCCGTTCCCAGGGGTGGTATGAAAAACTGTTTTTT; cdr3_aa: CASSRSQGWYEKLFF
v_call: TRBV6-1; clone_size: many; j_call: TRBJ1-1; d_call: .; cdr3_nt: TGTGCCAGCGTTTTACAGAAGAACACTGAAGCTTTCTTT; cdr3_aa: CASVLQKNTEAFF
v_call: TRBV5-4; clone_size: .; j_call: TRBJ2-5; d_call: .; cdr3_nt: TGTGCCAGCAGGGGACGAGGGGGTGAGACCCAGTACTTC; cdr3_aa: CASRGRGGETQYF
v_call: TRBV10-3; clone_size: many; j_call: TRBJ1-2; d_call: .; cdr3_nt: TGTGCCATCAGTGAGTCACTCCCTAACTATGGCTACACCTTC; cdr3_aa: CAISESLPNYGYTF
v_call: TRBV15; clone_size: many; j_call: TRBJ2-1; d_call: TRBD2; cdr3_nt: TGTGCCACCAGCAGATTCCCCAGCCTAGCGGGAAAGAAGTGGGGTAGTGATGAGCAGTTCTTC; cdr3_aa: CATSRFPSLAGKKWGSDEQFF
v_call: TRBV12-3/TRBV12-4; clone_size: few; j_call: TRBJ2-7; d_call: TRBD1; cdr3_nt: TGTGCCAGCAGTTTAAGACAGGGTGTCTACGAGCAGTACTTC; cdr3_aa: CASSLRQGVYEQYF
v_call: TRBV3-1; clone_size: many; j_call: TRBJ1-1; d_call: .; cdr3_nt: TGTGCCAGCAGCCAAGCGGCTTTTGGTGAAGCTTTCTTT; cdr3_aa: CASSQAAFGEAFF
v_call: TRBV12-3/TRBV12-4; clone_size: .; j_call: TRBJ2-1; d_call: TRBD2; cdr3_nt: TGTGCCAGCAGCCGCTCTAGCGGGAGAGGGGATGAGCAGTTCTTC; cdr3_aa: CASSRSSGRGDEQFF
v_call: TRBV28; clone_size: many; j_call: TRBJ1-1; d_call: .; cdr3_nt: TGTGCCAGCAGCTTAAAACGGTTCACTGAAGCTTTCTTT; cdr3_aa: CASSLKRFTEAFF
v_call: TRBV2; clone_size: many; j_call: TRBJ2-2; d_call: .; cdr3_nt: TGTGCCAGCAGCATCGTACCCGGGACCGGGGAGCTGTTTTTT; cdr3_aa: CASSIVPGTGELFF
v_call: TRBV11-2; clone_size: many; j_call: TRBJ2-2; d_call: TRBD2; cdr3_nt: TGTGCCAGCAGCTTCGGACTAGTATCCGGGGAGCTGTTTTTT; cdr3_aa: CASSFGLVSGELFF
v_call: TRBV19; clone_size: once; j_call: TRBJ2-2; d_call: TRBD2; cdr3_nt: TGTGCCAGTAGTATTAGTTATTGGCTAGCGGGAGGAACCGGGGAGCTGTTTTTT; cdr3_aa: CASSISYWLAGGTGELFF
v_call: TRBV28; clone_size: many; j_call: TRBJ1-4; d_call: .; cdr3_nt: TGTGCCAGCAGTTTAACCCTAACTAATGAAAAACTGTTTTTT; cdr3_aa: CASSLTLTNEKLFF
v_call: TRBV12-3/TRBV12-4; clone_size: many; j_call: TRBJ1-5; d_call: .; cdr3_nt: TGTGCCAGCAGTTTGGGAGATCAGCCCCAGCATTTT; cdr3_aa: CASSLGDQPQHF
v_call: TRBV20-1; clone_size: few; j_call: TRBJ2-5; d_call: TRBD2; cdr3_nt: TGCAGTGCTAGCGGGAGGGATCAAGAGACCCAGTACTTC; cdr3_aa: CSASGRDQETQYF
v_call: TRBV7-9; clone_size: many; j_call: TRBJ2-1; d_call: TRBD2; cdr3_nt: TGTGCCAGCAGCTTAGACGAGACTAGCGGAAATGAGCAGTTCTTC; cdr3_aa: CASSLDETSGNEQFF